Shown below are 9 T cell receptor beta chains from a single sample sequenced in a study of cytomegalovirus exposure and HLA in healthy donors. With 60 Vbeta and 13 Jbeta primers, the PCR was carried out. The data were produced by immunoSEQ multiplex PCR, yet TCRdb's version contains in-frame clones alone and is incomplete. This table holds roughly 110,000 clones, 71% found once. The specimen was PBMCs. These receptors came from a female donor in good health and CMV-seronegative.

This chain links TRBV5-1 with TRBJ2-1, with TRBD1 as a possible D gene (5 bases). There are 13 residues in the CDR3. Germline assignment: CDR1 SGHRS and CDR2 YFSETQ. Trimming left V 4 bases short and J 7 bases short, with 12 bases between. The CDR3 DNA is TGCGCCAGCAGCCGGACACCTACAAATGAGCAGTTCTTC. It yields the protein CASSRTPTNEQFF.

This clone occurred a few times. The genes are TRBV7-6 and TRBJ1-5; 8 bases align to TRBD1. Per germline, CDR1 SGHVS and CDR2 FNYEAQ. The CDR3 length is 14 residues. V shed 3 bases, J shed 7 bases, and the junction held 5 bases outside the gene matches. DNA of the CDR3: TGTGCCAGCAGCTTGCAGGGGGCTAAGCAGCCCCAGCATTTT. Translation gives CASSLQGAKQPQHF.

The rearrangement uses TRBV6-5 and TRBJ1-4; weak D call: TRBD1 (5 bases). The CDR3 is made up of 16 amino acids. Trimming cost V 0 bases and J 4 bases, with 12 bases left between them. In germline, CDR1 is MNHEY, CDR2 SVGAGI. The DNA of the CDR3 is TGTGCCAGCAGTTACTCGCCAGGGCCGCTTAATGAAAAACTGTTTTTT. It is translated as CASSYSPGPLNEKLFF.

This rearrangement joins TRBV5-1 to TRBJ2-2, with 8 bases fitting TRBD2. The junction had 4 bases not matched to a gene; V was cut back by 3 bases and J by 3 bases. The length of the CDR3 is 15 residues. Germline loops: CDR1 SGHRS, CDR2 YFSETQ. The CDR3 region is CASSSDGRDTGELFF. CDR3 bases: TGCGCCAGCAGCTCCGACGGGAGGGACACCGGGGAGCTGTTTTTT.

V usage is TRBV15 and J usage is TRBJ2-3; 7 nucleotides align to TRBD1. In germline, CDR1 is LNHNV, CDR2 YYDKDF (reference sequence). Trimming cost V 4 bases and J 3 bases; bases outside gene matches: 4. CDR3 length: 14 amino acids. The DNA of the CDR3 is TGTGCCACCAGCAACGACAGGGAAACAGATACGCAGTATTTT. Protein: CATSNDRETDTQYF.

The rearrangement joins TRBV7-8 to TRBJ2-1, with D possibly TRBD2 on 6 matching bases. The CDR3 consists of 13 residues. V dropped 5 bases and J dropped 12 bases, with 17 bases sitting between them. Germline CDR1 reads SGHVS; CDR2 reads FQNEAQ. This CDR3 reads CASSPLDGGGQFF. CDR3 DNA sequence: TGTGCCAGCAGCCCCCTTGACGGGGGTGGGCAGTTCTTC.

This sequence joins TRBV6-6 and TRBJ1-1; D is unresolved. Germline lookup yields CDR1 MNHNY and CDR2 SVGAGI (reference sequence). V was clipped by 11 bases and J by 4 bases, with 17 bases between them. The CDR3 consists of 13 residues. CDR3 residues: CAAPNFSGTEAFF. The CDR3 coding sequence is TGTGCCGCCCCTAACTTCTCGGGCACTGAAGCTTTCTTT.

The chain combines TRBV27 with TRBJ2-6; 9 nucleotides line up with TRBD1. The trim removed 6 bases at V and 1 base at J, leaving 7 bases unmatched. CDR3 length: 17 amino acids. Germline V gene lookup returns CDR1 MNHEY and CDR2 SMNVEV (reference sequence). CDR3 coding DNA: TGTGCCAGCAGGGTAGGGACAGGGATGTCTGGGGCCAACGTCCTGACTTTC. This codes for CASRVGTGMSGANVLTF.

The chain links TRBV14 to TRBJ2-7; 10 bases map to TRBD1. V was pared by 4 bases and J by 6 bases, with 12 bases of the junction left unmatched. Germline V lookup: CDR1 SGHDN, CDR2 FVKESK. The CDR3 loop spans 16 amino acids. Here the CDR3 DNA reads TGTGCCAGCAGCCTCATCACCGGGACAGGGGCTTTCGAGCAGTACTTC. Amino acids: CASSLITGTGAFEQYF.